This T cell receptor beta chain stems from a study of T cells after yellow fever vaccination. This CDR3 spans 15 amino acids. CDR1 is MNHEY, CDR2 SVGEGT, per germline. Trimming removed 6 bases from V and 1 base from J; junction bases left unmatched: 7. The study, taken as a whole, reports: Abundant clonotypes from the bulk population could contaminate FACS-sorted repertoires.

TCRdb re-called the 5' RACE reads through MiXCR, storing one row per CDR3 protein. The sample holds about 74,000 distinct CDR3 sequences, more than 5.5% seen once. To note about this clonotype: Its antigen is not identified.

The starting material was CD8+ T cells sorted from PBMCs, obtained 5 days after the first yellow fever vaccination. The sequence came from a man aged 18 to 30 who received the YFV17D yellow fever vaccine. V is TRBV6-2 or TRBV6-3 and J is TRBJ2-3, with 7 bases lining up with TRBD2. As DNA, the CDR3 is TGTGCCAGCAGGTTACTAGCGACTGGCACAGATACGCAGTATTTT. This translates into CASRLLATGTDTQYF.